Each of the 10 T cell receptor beta chains below was sequenced from the same sample in a study of response to subunit inactivated influenza vaccine. TCRdb passed the RT-PCR reads through MiXCR, listing each CDR3 protein once. The table shows fewer than 250,000 distinct CDR3 sequences, with around 14% occurring only once. Source: CD8+ T cells sorted from PBMCs, taken approximately 5 days after vaccination. These receptor sequences come from a man aged 50 or older who received an inactivated influenza vaccine.

This clonotype was observed a handful of times. V gene TRBV6-6 combines with J gene TRBJ2-1; D uncertain. The ends were cut back, 8 bases at V and 6 bases at J, with 8 bases in the middle. The CDR3 covers 11 residues. Per germline, CDR1 MNHNY and CDR2 SVGAGI (reference sequence). As DNA, the CDR3 is TGTGCCAGCGCATCGGGCAATGAGCAGTTCTTC. Translation: CASASGNEQFF.

Ten or more counts support this clonotype. V and J are TRBV3-1 and TRBJ2-2; D might be TRBD1 (5 bases). Trimming removed 0 bases at V and 6 bases at J, with 8 bases between. The germline V gene encodes CDR1 LGHDT and CDR2 YNNKEL (reference sequence). The CDR3 totals 14 residues. CDR3 region: CASSQDQGSGELFF. The CDR3 nucleotides read TGTGCCAGCAGCCAAGACCAGGGATCCGGGGAGCTGTTTTTT. Combining the CDR3 with reference TRBV3-1 and TRBJ2-2 gives the whole variable domain DTAVSQTPKYLVTQMGNDKSIKCEQNLGHDTMYWYKQDSKKFLKIMFSYNNKELIINETVPNRFSPKSPDKAHLNLHINSLELGDSAVYFCASSQDQGSGELFFGEGSRLTVL.

This clonotype was counted a few times. The chain recombines TRBV11-2 with TRBJ2-1; D remains unclear. The ends were cut back, 1 base at V and 4 bases at J, with 11 bases in the middle. From germline, CDR1 is SGHAT and CDR2 FQNNGV. There are 15 residues in the CDR3. For the CDR3, the DNA is TGTGCCAGCAGCTTAGGCGCCAGGCGGTACAATGAGCAGTTCTTC. It yields the protein CASSLGARRYNEQFF.

To note about this clonotype: One junction end does not reproduce the germline sequence, and a read error may be involved. J is TRBJ2-1 and V is TRBV27, with 8 bases identical to TRBD2. Per the germline V gene, CDR1 is MNHEY and CDR2 is SMNVEV (reference sequence). This CDR3 is 16 amino acids long. The DNA for the CDR3 is TGTGCCAGCAGTTTGGGGACTAGTTGGGCTAACAATGAGCAGCTCTTC. This sequence encodes CASSLGTSWANNEQLF.

The chain is built from TRBV6-2 or TRBV6-3 and TRBJ1-2; D uncertain. Trimming pared 5 bases from V and 2 bases from J, leaving 12 bases between. In germline, CDR1 is MNHEY, CDR2 SVGEGT. CDR3 size: 14 residues. The CDR3 here is CASSPTPVNYGYTF. The CDR3 coding sequence is TGTGCCAGCAGTCCTACCCCCGTGAACTATGGCTACACCTTC.

V gene TRBV19 combines with J gene TRBJ1-2, with 7 bases aligning to TRBD1. In germline, CDR1 is LNHDA, CDR2 SQIVND (reference sequence). The CDR3 is made up of 15 amino acids. V lost 8 bases, J lost 9 bases, and 18 bases stayed unmatched. DNA for the CDR3: TGTGCCAGTTCGGACAGGACTGCCCCCCGTTGGAGCTACACCTTC. It specifies CASSDRTAPRWSYTF.

There are a few counts of this clonotype. This chain uses TRBV7-8 with TRBJ1-1; D is possibly TRBD1 (5 bases). The CDR3 totals 12 residues. CDR1 and CDR2 (germline): SGHVS, FQNEAQ. Between the trimmed V and J ends, which lost 5 bases and 8 bases, there was a span of 12 bases. The CDR3 region is CASSTMGQEAFF. The CDR3 coding sequence is TGTGCCAGCAGCACCATGGGGCAGGAAGCTTTCTTT.

J is TRBJ2-1 and V is TRBV6-2 or TRBV6-3, with 13 bases aligning to TRBD2. CDR1 and CDR2 from the germline V gene are MNHEY and SVGEGT. The CDR3 extends over 16 amino acids. V was clipped by 5 bases and J by 10 bases; unmatched bases: 11. CDR3 loop: CASSHGGTSGKWEQFF. The CDR3, as DNA: TGTGCCAGCAGTCATGGGGGGACTAGCGGGAAATGGGAGCAGTTCTTC.

The chain carries TRBV6-1 and TRBJ2-3, with TRBD2 matching 8 bases. This CDR3 spans 15 amino acids. J was trimmed by 5 bases and V by 8 bases; bases with no gene match: 12. The germline CDR1 and CDR2 sequences are MNHNS and SASEGT. The CDR3 reads CASSEDGGAGDTQYF. CDR3 DNA sequence: TGTGCCAGCTCGGAGGACGGGGGGGCCGGAGATACGCAGTATTTT.

This clonotype was picked up one time. This may stem from a read error, because a much larger clone lies one nucleotide away. This chain joins TRBV28 and TRBJ2-7; 11 positions match TRBD2. The CDR3 spans 15 residues. Per the germline V gene, CDR1 is MDHEN and CDR2 is SYDVKM. The CDR3 loop is CASRFIAGGPYEQYF. In DNA, the CDR3 is TGTGCCAGCCGTTTCATAGCGGGAGGGCCCTACGAGCAGTACTTC.